Below, one TCR beta chain is given with its context. PCR was performed using 60 Vbeta and 13 Jbeta primers. Here immunoSEQ multiplex PCR was the method, and the copy in TCRdb shows in-frame clones only, minus some. Here the sample spans 190,000 or so clones, over 75% being singletons. The CDR3 spans 13 residues. Deletions cut 7 bases from V and 0 bases from J, with 10 bases between. Germline V gene data show CDR1 as SQVTM and CDR2 as ANQGSEA. The data were taken from a study of cytomegalovirus exposure and HLA in healthy donors. Sequencing was done on a sample of PBMCs. The chain uses TRBV29-1 and TRBJ2-1, with D unresolved. The sequence derives from a boy between 2 and 15 years old in good health and CMV-seronegative. The chain's CDR3 is CSAGPSSYNEQFF. The CDR3 DNA sequence: TGCAGCGCGGGTCCTAGCTCCTACAATGAGCAGTTCTTC.